These 4 T cell receptor beta chains were sequenced from one sample in a study of blood T cell repertoires in COVID-19. TCRdb keeps only in-frame clones here, not all; method: immunoSEQ multiplex PCR. The sample lists some 240,000 clones, roughly 87% seen once, with about 7% in the top ten. The sample consisted of peripheral blood. These receptors originate from a man aged 60 to 69 who had recovered from COVID-19.

The V call is TRBV9, the J call TRBJ2-1; unclear D gene. The CDR3 consists of 12 residues. The germline gives CDR1 SGDLS, CDR2 YYNGEE. V gave up 3 bases and J gave up 3 bases, with 4 bases separating them. The CDR3 nucleotides are TGTGCCAGCAGCGGCTACTACAATGAGCAGTTCTTC. It specifies CASSGYYNEQFF.

This clone came up many times. This rearrangement joins TRBV7-2 to TRBJ2-1; no clear D gene. This CDR3 is built from 11 residues. Germline CDR1 is SGHTA and CDR2 is FQGNSA. Between the trimmed V and J ends, which lost 5 bases and 8 bases, there was a span of 7 bases. The CDR3 coding sequence is TGTGCCAGCAGCGATAGATATGAGCAGTTCTTC. This encodes CASSDRYEQFF. Variable domain in full (rest from reference TRBV7-2 and TRBJ2-1): GAGVSQSPSNKVTEKGKDVELRCDPISGHTALYWYRQSLGQGLEFLIYFQGNSAPDKSGLPSDRFSAERTGGSVSTLTIQRTQQEDSAVYLCASSDRYEQFFGPGTRLTVL.

This chain joins TRBV9 and TRBJ2-5; tentatively, D is TRBD2 (6 bases). The CDR3 is 14 amino acids. The V end was cut by 3 bases, the J end by 1 base, with 10 bases between. Germline V gene sequence: CDR1 SGDLS, CDR2 YYNGEE. The DNA of the CDR3 is TGTGCCAGCAGCGCTACTAGCTCCCAAGAGACCCAGTACTTC. This translates into CASSATSSQETQYF.

This chain uses TRBV19 with TRBJ2-4; 8 nucleotides align to TRBD1. Per germline, CDR1 LNHDA and CDR2 SQIVND (reference sequence). This CDR3 region has 15 residues. Trimming at V came to 1 base and at J to 6 bases, leaving 5 bases not matched to a gene. The CDR3 spells CASSIGTGLINIQYF. In nucleotides, the CDR3 is TGTGCCAGTAGTATAGGGACAGGGTTAATAAACATTCAGTACTTC.